These 8 T cell receptor beta chains share one sample of origin, sequenced in a study of OX40 agonist ivuxolimab in advanced cancers. The table came from immunoSEQ multiplex PCR; TCRdb's copy has only in-frame clones and leaves some out. This table holds fewer than 40,000 clones, roughly 89% found once. The specimen was CD4+ or CD8+ T cells sorted from blood, collected in a trial of the OX40 agonist ivuxolimab. The receptors come from an adult with an advanced solid tumor such as melanoma, head and neck, liver or kidney cancer.

V gene TRBV14 combines with J gene TRBJ2-7; a weak D match, TRBD1 (5 bases). Germline-derived CDR1 and CDR2 are SGHDN and FVKESK. The CDR3 contains 13 residues. The V end lost 3 bases, the J end lost 3 bases, and 9 bases lay between the germline ends. This chain's CDR3 is CASSQGQSYEQYF. CDR3 DNA: TGTGCCAGCAGCCAGGGGCAGAGCTACGAGCAGTACTTC.

Within the sample, this clone is medium-sized. The chain uses TRBV19 and TRBJ1-5, with a weak D call TRBD1 (5 bases). The CDR3 spans 17 residues. V shed 3 bases and J shed 5 bases, with 20 bases lying between them. Germline V gene lookup returns CDR1 LNHDA and CDR2 SQIVND (reference sequence). The CDR3 DNA follows: TGTGCCAGTAGTATCCCTTCCATTATGAGGGGCGATCAGCCCCAGCATTTT. This sequence encodes CASSIPSIMRGDQPQHF.

The rearrangement joins TRBV19 to TRBJ1-5; D may be TRBD1 (5 bases). V dropped 7 bases and J dropped 0 bases, with 13 bases sitting between them. The CDR3 spans 15 residues. CDR1 and CDR2 (germline): LNHDA, SQIVND (reference sequence). The CDR3 DNA sequence: TGTGCCAGTAACCCGGGACCCCTTAGCAATCAGCCCCAGCATTTT. Encoded protein: CASNPGPLSNQPQHF.

CDR3 sequence (DNA): TGTGCCAGCAGCCAGGAACAGGGACTAGCGGGAGGAGACTCGCAGTTCTTC. Amino acid sequence: CASSQEQGLAGGDSQFF. The chain combines TRBV4-2 with TRBJ2-1; TRBD2 matches 15 bases. The CDR3 consists of 17 residues. Germline-derived CDR1 and CDR2 are LGHNA and YNFKEQ. J lost 12 bases, V lost 3 bases, and 12 bases had no gene match.

Sample share makes this clone medium-sized. The V and J genes are TRBV27 and TRBJ1-5; D gene unclear. CDR3 length: 15 amino acids. V was clipped by 3 bases and J by 6 bases, with 15 bases between them. Germline values: CDR1 MNHEY, CDR2 SMNVEV (reference sequence). The CDR3 region is CASSLSGTERQPQHF. In DNA, the CDR3 is TGTGCCAGCAGTTTGTCGGGCACCGAGCGTCAGCCCCAGCATTTT.

This clone was found a few times. The chain joins TRBV9 to TRBJ1-1; D call uncertain. This CDR3 is built from 13 residues. The V end lost 1 base, the J end lost 2 bases, and 6 bases lay between the germline ends. Germline V lookup: CDR1 SGDLS, CDR2 YYNGEE. CDR3 loop: CASSVTDNTEAFF. DNA of the CDR3: TGTGCCAGCAGCGTAACGGATAACACTGAAGCTTTCTTT.

The V gene is TRBV11-2, the J gene TRBJ2-1, with a tentative D call TRBD1 (6 bases). This CDR3 spans 15 amino acids. Trimming took off 4 bases at V and 0 bases at J, with 10 bases between the two ends. In germline, CDR1 is SGHAT, CDR2 FQNNGV. Here the CDR3 reads CASSWTASSYNEQFF. The CDR3 region has the DNA TGTGCCAGCAGCTGGACAGCGAGCTCCTACAATGAGCAGTTCTTC.

This clone was seen a few times. The gene calls are TRBV7-6 and TRBJ2-1; the D call may be TRBD1 or TRBD2 (5 bases each). From germline, CDR1 is SGHVS and CDR2 FNYEAQ. V shed 1 base and J shed 5 bases, with 9 bases lying between them. The length of the CDR3 is 14 residues. The CDR3 nucleotides are TGTGCCAGCAGCTTAGGGGGGTTCGACAATGAGCAGTTCTTC. Protein sequence: CASSLGGFDNEQFF.